The sequence of this T cell receptor beta chain was determined in a study of cytomegalovirus exposure and HLA in healthy donors. Trimming cost V 6 bases and J 2 bases, with 11 bases left between them. The CDR3 totals 15 residues. The germline CDR1 and CDR2 sequences are MNHEY and SVGAGI. A multiplex PCR was run with 60 Vbeta primers and 13 Jbeta primers. Produced via immunoSEQ multiplex PCR; TCRdb's table is partial and in-frame only. The sample shows fewer than 120,000 clones, 75% to 80% of them seen only once. Findings and caveats of the study: According to an earlier analysis, most TCR beta V segments yielded productive rearrangements about 87% or about 30% of the time. HLA-A and HLA-B allele assignments for most subjects were reportedly predicted accurately using TCR beta sequences. Another analysis was done later, and it associated approximately 15,000 TCR beta sequences with HLA alleles at 0.05 false discovery rate. Among donors in an Asian-associated ancestry cluster, a later analysis reportedly found fewer N-insertions than the roughly 650-donor mean.

In regard to this clone: Its cognate antigen is unknown.

Sequencing was carried out using PBMCs. The receptor's source is a woman in her thirties in good health and CMV-seronegative. This sequence joins TRBV6-5 and TRBJ2-6; weak D call: TRBD2 (6 bases). The CDR3 protein is CASSPAGTGANVLTF. DNA for the CDR3: TGTGCCAGCAGCCCTGCGGGGACTGGGGCCAACGTCCTGACTTTC.